This paragraph covers one T cell receptor (beta chain) sequence. The V gene end was trimmed by 1 base and the J gene end by 4 bases; junction bases not matched to a gene: 6. The CDR3 consists of 15 residues. Germline CDR1 MGHRA, CDR2 YSYEKL. This entry is derived from a study of blood T cell repertoires in COVID-19. Turning to the study itself: Researchers got acute and convalescent COVID-19 samples from the United States, Italy and Spain. The cDNA or gDNA used as material had been derived from T cells, B-cell-depleted T cells, or PBMCs.

Methods used by the authors: Counts of nucleated cells, estimated from reference gene primer amplification, were obtained. Data came from immunoSEQ multiplex PCR; TCRdb stores just in-frame clones and leaves some out. V, J and clone size derive from that table, while D and trimming were established from the DNA sequence. The sample shows more than 300,000 clones, around 88% of them seen only once. Patients of the Seattle cohort, enrolled during active infection, were followed longitudinally. The chain links TRBV4-1 to TRBJ1-2, with 7 bases identical to TRBD1. Sequenced input: peripheral blood. The clonotype was recovered from a woman aged 25 to 39 with COVID-19, enrolled during active disease. The CDR3 bases are TGCGCCAGCAGCCAAGGCTTACCAGGGGGCTATGGCTACACCTTC. It translates to CASSQGLPGGYGYTF.